The source of this T cell receptor beta chain is a study of shared clonotypes between healthy human individuals. A deep-level run was used for the assay. Libraries were prepared by immunoSEQ multiplex PCR; TCRdb keeps only in-frame clonotypes and omits some of them. The data contain millions of clones, roughly 91% of them singletons. CD8 cells classed as naive were CD45RO-negative and positively selected for CCR7, excluding terminally differentiated effector memory CD45RA+ cells. Material: naive CD8+ T cells from PBMCs. This TCR was sampled from a young man in good health. Some clones in this sample may be carry-over from other donors' samples.

The CDR3 loop is CASSLRRENQPQHF. Written as DNA, the CDR3 is TGTGCCAGCAGTTTACGACGGGAAAATCAGCCCCAGCATTTT. The V gene is TRBV27, the J gene TRBJ1-5; D unresolved. Germline-derived CDR1 and CDR2 are MNHEY and SMNVEV (reference sequence). This CDR3 region has 14 residues. V was cut by 2 bases and J by 4 bases, with 9 bases left in between.